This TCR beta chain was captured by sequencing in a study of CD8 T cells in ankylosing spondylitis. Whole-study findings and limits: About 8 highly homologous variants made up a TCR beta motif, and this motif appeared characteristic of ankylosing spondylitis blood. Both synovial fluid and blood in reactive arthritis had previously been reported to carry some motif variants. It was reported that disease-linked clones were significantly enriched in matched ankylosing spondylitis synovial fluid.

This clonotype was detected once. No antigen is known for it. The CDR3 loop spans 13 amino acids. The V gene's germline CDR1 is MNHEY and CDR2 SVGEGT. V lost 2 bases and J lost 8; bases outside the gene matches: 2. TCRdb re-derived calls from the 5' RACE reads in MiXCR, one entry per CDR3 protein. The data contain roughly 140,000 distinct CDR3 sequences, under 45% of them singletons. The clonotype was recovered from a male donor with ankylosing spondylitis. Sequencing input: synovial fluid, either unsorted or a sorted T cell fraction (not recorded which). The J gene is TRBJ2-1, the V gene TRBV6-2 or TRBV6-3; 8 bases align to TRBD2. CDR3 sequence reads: CASSYGLAHEQFF. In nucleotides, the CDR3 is TGTGCCAGCAGTTACGGACTAGCTCATGAGCAGTTCTTC.